Below are 15 T cell receptor beta chains sequenced from a single sample in a study of T cells in Graves' hyperthyroidism and ophthalmopathy. RNA transcripts provided the source from which TCR beta CDR3 regions were amplified. First-round RT-PCR targeting the TCR CDR3 was performed with the HTBI primer set. TCRdb recomputed calls from the multiplex PCR reads with MiXCR, one row per CDR3 protein. This table has about half a million distinct CDR3 sequences, around 20% appearing once. The sample consisted of blood. The receptors were gathered from a man aged 35-49 years with Graves' ophthalmopathy.

This clonotype was counted only a few times. The rearrangement links TRBV10-3 to TRBJ2-7; 8 nucleotides agree with TRBD2. The CDR3 is 15 residues long. Per the germline V gene, CDR1 is ENHRY and CDR2 is SYGVKD. The V segment lost 4 bases and the J segment 4 bases; nucleotides outside the gene matches: 9. CDR3 in amino acids: CAISGGLGDLYEQYF. The CDR3 nucleotides read TGTGCCATCAGTGGGGGACTAGGGGATTTATACGAGCAGTACTTC.

This clonotype was recorded a few times. J is TRBJ2-7 and V is TRBV6-2 or TRBV6-3, with 11 bases that match TRBD2. The CDR3 is made up of 16 amino acids. Germline V lookup: CDR1 MNHEY, CDR2 SVGEGT. The V gene end was trimmed by 0 bases and the J gene end by 4 bases; junction bases not matched to a gene: 5. CDR3 DNA: TGTGCCAGCAGTTACTCTAGACTAGCGGGATGGTACGAGCAGTACTTC. Its translation is CASSYSRLAGWYEQYF.

V and J are TRBV7-2 and TRBJ1-1; D remains unclear. There are 13 residues in the CDR3. CDR1 SGHTA and CDR2 FQGNSA come from the germline V gene. The V end was cut by 6 bases, the J end by 0 bases, with 8 bases between. CDR3 sequence: CASRAPMNTEAFF. In DNA form, the CDR3 reads TGTGCCAGCAGGGCCCCCATGAACACTGAAGCTTTCTTT.

This clonotype was recorded a few times. The chain is built from TRBV6-1 and TRBJ1-1; tentative D call: TRBD1 (6 bases). The germline V and J ends were trimmed by 6 bases and 11 bases, with 22 bases remaining between them. The germline V gene has CDR1 MNHNS and CDR2 SASEGT. The CDR3 runs to 14 residues. This chain's CDR3 is CASSFLRGARGAFF. The CDR3 DNA reads TGTGCCAGCAGCTTTCTTCGGGGGGCAAGAGGGGCTTTCTTT.

The J gene is TRBJ2-1, the V gene TRBV11-2, with D possibly TRBD1 on 7 matching bases. This CDR3 is 15 amino acids long. Between the trimmed V and J ends, which lost 0 bases and 4 bases, there was a span of 10 bases. Germline values: CDR1 SGHAT, CDR2 FQNNGV. CDR3 sequence: CASSLDRGDYNEQFF. The CDR3 DNA reads TGTGCCAGCAGCTTAGACAGGGGGGATTACAATGAGCAGTTCTTC.

The rearrangement uses TRBV19 and TRBJ2-1; 10 nucleotides agree with TRBD1. This CDR3 is 15 amino acids long. Germline V lookup: CDR1 LNHDA, CDR2 SQIVND (reference sequence). The V gene end was trimmed by 5 bases and the J gene end by 7 bases; junction bases not matched to a gene: 8. CDR3 region: CASSSRQGARNEQFF. The CDR3 nucleotides read TGTGCCAGTAGTTCACGACAGGGGGCAAGGAATGAGCAGTTCTTC.

V and J are TRBV6-2 or TRBV6-3 and TRBJ2-2; D might be TRBD1 (5 bases). Germline V gene data show CDR1 as MNHEY and CDR2 as SVGEGT. Trimming left V 6 bases short and J 1 base short, with 6 bases between. This CDR3 has 13 amino acids. The CDR3 loop is CASRGRNTGELFF. DNA of the CDR3: TGTGCCAGCAGGGGGCGGAACACCGGGGAGCTGTTTTTT.

The chain combines TRBV6-1 with TRBJ2-7; D possibly corresponds to TRBD1 (7 bases). The V gene's germline CDR1 is MNHNS and CDR2 SASEGT. Between the trimmed V and J ends, which lost 8 bases and 0 bases, there was a span of 23 bases. The CDR3 runs to 17 residues. In DNA, the CDR3 is TGTGCCAGCGAAGCAGGGGGGCCTTACGATGGCTCCTACGAGCAGTACTTC. It codes for CASEAGGPYDGSYEQYF.

This chain uses TRBV4-3 with TRBJ2-1; the match to TRBD2 covers 10 bases. CDR1 and CDR2 from the germline V gene are LGHNA and YSLEER. V lost 1 base, J lost 4 bases, and 7 bases stayed unmatched. The CDR3 runs to 17 residues. The CDR3 DNA is TGCGCCAGCAGCCAAGCCGACATGACTAGCGGGTACAATGAGCAGTTCTTC. Its translation: CASSQADMTSGYNEQFF.

The chain couples TRBV9 to TRBJ2-6, with a possible D match to TRBD1 (6 bases). Trimming left V 5 bases short and J 4 bases short, with 16 bases between. The germline V gene has CDR1 SGDLS and CDR2 YYNGEE. This CDR3 has 16 amino acids. In DNA, the CDR3 is TGTGCCAGCAGTGAAACCACAGGGATAGGGGCCAACGTCCTGACTTTC. Translating gives CASSETTGIGANVLTF.

Only a few counts were recorded for this clonotype. The chain joins TRBV20-1 to TRBJ2-1, with 9 bases lining up with TRBD2. Germline V gives CDR1 DFQATT, CDR2 SNEGSKA (reference sequence). The CDR3 spans 15 residues. V lost 6 bases to trimming and J lost 8 bases; unmatched junction nucleotides: 14. The CDR3: CSARKLSGRADEQFF. The CDR3 DNA reads as TGCAGTGCCCGAAAACTTAGCGGGAGAGCGGATGAGCAGTTCTTC.

This clonotype was counted between two and nine times. The gene calls are TRBV20-1 and TRBJ2-2, with D possibly matching TRBD1 (6 bases). CDR3 length: 15 residues. CDR1 and CDR2 (germline): DFQATT, SNEGSKA (reference sequence). V lost 3 bases and J 8 bases, leaving 19 bases between the germline ends. CDR3 in DNA: TGCAGTGCTAGGTCCCCTGGGGGCGGAGTAGGGGAGCTGTTTTTT. It encodes CSARSPGGGVGELFF.

The J gene is TRBJ2-7, the V gene TRBV7-2, with 14 bases aligning to TRBD2. This CDR3 is built from 20 residues. Looked up from germline, CDR1 is SGHTA and CDR2 is FQGNSA. The ends lost 5 bases at V and 2 bases at J; junction bases unmatched: 17. The chain's CDR3 is CASSQEPARTSGGTTYEQYF. The CDR3 DNA is TGTGCCAGCAGCCAAGAACCAGCCCGGACTAGCGGGGGGACCACCTACGAGCAGTACTTC.

There are a few counts of this clonotype. The chain is built from TRBV15 and TRBJ2-7; possibly TRBD1 or TRBD2 for D (6 bases each). The CDR3 sequence is 16 residues long. Trimming pared 0 bases from V and 0 bases from J, leaving 12 bases between. The V gene's germline CDR1 is LNHNV and CDR2 YYDKDF (reference sequence). The CDR3 nucleotides read TGTGCCACCAGCAGAGATGGGGGGCAGAGCTCCTACGAGCAGTACTTC. Translation: CATSRDGGQSSYEQYF.

This clonotype was seen a few times. The genes are TRBV29-1 and TRBJ1-1, with 8 nucleotides matching TRBD1. V gave up 6 bases and J gave up 3 bases; unmatched junction bases: 9. CDR1 SQVTM and CDR2 ANQGSEA come from the germline V gene. The CDR3 covers 14 residues. CDR3 in amino acids: CSVGQARGDTEAFF. CDR3 in DNA: TGCAGCGTGGGACAGGCGAGGGGTGACACTGAAGCTTTCTTT.